The 30 T cell receptor beta chains presented below share a single source sample, sequenced in a study of cytomegalovirus exposure and HLA in healthy donors. Primers included in the PCR were 60 Vbeta and 13 Jbeta primers. Only in-frame clones appear in the TCRdb table, and some are missing; sequencing was by immunoSEQ multiplex PCR. The sample has over 100,000 clones, approximately 9% seen once. The sequencing input was PBMCs. These receptors all stem from a woman between 40 and 50 years old in good health and CMV-seropositive.

The sample holds a few counts of this clone. This chain joins TRBV12-5 and TRBJ2-5, with a weak D call TRBD1 (6 bases). The CDR3 extends over 14 amino acids. Looked up from germline, CDR1 is LGHNT and CDR2 is FRNRAP. V was shortened by 7 bases and J by 1 base, with 13 bases between the two germline ends. CDR3 in amino acids: CASALRDIQETQYF. The CDR3 DNA sequence: TGTGCTAGTGCCCTGAGGGACATCCAAGAGACCCAGTACTTC.

V is TRBV2 and J is TRBJ1-1; D unresolved. The CDR3 is 13 amino acids. Trimming removed 7 bases from V and 4 bases from J, with 13 bases in between. Germline lookup yields CDR1 SNHLY and CDR2 FYNNEI. CDR3 DNA: TGTGCCAGCAAGACGCTCCCTAGCACTGAAGCTTTCTTT. Encoded protein: CASKTLPSTEAFF.

This clone has more than one count but fewer than ten. The J gene is TRBJ2-7, the V gene TRBV7-2, with 15 bases matching TRBD2. There are 18 residues in the CDR3. The trim removed 2 bases at V and 2 bases at J, leaving 7 bases unmatched. Germline CDR1 and CDR2: SGHTA and FQGNSA. Here the CDR3 reads CASSLMGLAGGVPYEQYF. The CDR3, as DNA: TGTGCCAGCAGCTTAATGGGACTAGCGGGGGGAGTACCCTACGAGCAGTACTTC. The full variable domain, in which reference TRBV7-2 and TRBJ2-7 provide the parts outside the CDR3, is GAGVSQSPSNKVTEKGKDVELRCDPISGHTALYWYRQSLGQGLEFLIYFQGNSAPDKSGLPSDRFSAERTGGSVSTLTIQRTQQEDSAVYLCASSLMGLAGGVPYEQYFGPGTRLTVT.

This clone was detected a few times. The gene calls are TRBV19 and TRBJ2-1; 7 positions match TRBD2. The V gene's germline CDR1 is LNHDA and CDR2 SQIVND (reference sequence). V lost 3 bases to trimming and J lost 7 bases; unmatched junction nucleotides: 9. The length of the CDR3 is 15 residues. CDR3 DNA sequence: TGTGCCAGTAGTATTGGGGGGGGGAAGTATAATGAGCAGTTCTTC. Translated: CASSIGGGKYNEQFF.

In its sample, this clone was seen a few times. This sequence joins TRBV5-1 and TRBJ2-3; D not certain. Germline V gene lookup returns CDR1 SGHRS and CDR2 YFSETQ. The V gene lost 1 base and the J gene lost 6 bases, with 12 bases spanning the gap. The CDR3 length is 14 residues. CDR3 region: CASSLSVGEDTQYF. DNA for the CDR3: TGCGCCAGCAGCTTGTCGGTTGGAGAGGATACGCAGTATTTT. Variable domain in full (rest from reference TRBV5-1 and TRBJ2-3): KAGVTQTPRYLIKTRGQQVTLSCSPISGHRSVSWYQQTPGQGLQFLFEYFSETQRNKGNFPGRFSGRQFSNSRSEMNVSTLELGDSALYLCASSLSVGEDTQYFGPGTRLTVL.

The V call is TRBV9, the J call TRBJ1-3; no definite D call. The V end was cut by 1 base, the J end by 2 bases, with 13 bases between. Looked up from germline, CDR1 is SGDLS and CDR2 is YYNGEE. The CDR3 consists of 16 residues. CDR3 sequence reads: CASSVSGGEAGNTIYF. The CDR3 bases are TGTGCCAGCAGCGTATCAGGAGGCGAAGCTGGAAACACCATATATTTT.

The J gene is TRBJ2-2, the V gene TRBV9; 9 bases are a match to TRBD1. The CDR3 loop spans 16 amino acids. Trimming at V came to 2 bases and at J to 7 bases, leaving 9 bases not matched to a gene. In germline, CDR1 is SGDLS, CDR2 YYNGEE. The CDR3 loop reads CASSVRSGQGGGELFF. CDR3 sequence (DNA): TGTGCCAGCAGCGTTCGTTCGGGACAGGGTGGCGGGGAGCTGTTTTTT. Together with reference TRBV9 and TRBJ2-2, the CDR3 gives the full variable domain: DSGVTQTPKHLITATGQRVTLRCSPRSGDLSVYWYQQSLDQGLQFLIQYYNGEERAKGNILERFSAQQFPDLHSELNLSSLELGDSALYFCASSVRSGQGGGELFFGEGSRLTVL.

This clone was observed a handful of times. The same CDR3 arises from other DNA sequences in this sample as well. The chain links TRBV9 to TRBJ1-6; 10 bases fit TRBD1. Per the germline V gene, CDR1 is SGDLS and CDR2 is YYNGEE. This CDR3 is 16 amino acids long. V was pared by 0 bases and J by 5 bases, with 2 bases of the junction left unmatched. CDR3 DNA: TGTGCCAGCAGCGTAGGACAGGGGGCCAATAATTCACCCCTCCACTTT. Translating it yields CASSVGQGANNSPLHF.

This clone was observed a few times. V gene TRBV29-1 combines with J gene TRBJ2-7, with a possible D match to TRBD2 (6 bases). The germline V and J ends were trimmed by 5 bases and 2 bases, with 10 bases remaining between them. Germline CDR1 and CDR2: SQVTM and ANQGSEA. The CDR3 is 12 amino acids. CDR3 bases: TGCAGCGTTAAAGGAGGGACCTACGAGCAGTACTTC. Its translation: CSVKGGTYEQYF.

The chain joins TRBV6-1 to TRBJ2-7; D gene uncertain. This CDR3 has 13 amino acids. CDR1 and CDR2 from the germline V gene are MNHNS and SASEGT. With 2 bases removed from V and 4 bases from J, the gap between germline ends came to 9 bases. The CDR3 DNA reads as TGTGCCAGCAGTGAACGCAGGCTTTACGAGCAGTACTTC. Its translation: CASSERRLYEQYF.

V usage is TRBV5-4 and J usage is TRBJ1-3; 10 bases are a match to TRBD1. Trimming removed 5 bases from V and 6 bases from J; junction bases left unmatched: 5. CDR1 is SGHNT, CDR2 YYREEE, per germline (reference sequence). There are 14 residues in the CDR3. The CDR3 nucleotides read TGTGCCAGCAGTTGGACAGGGGGAGAAAACACCATATATTTT. Translation: CASSWTGGENTIYF.

The CDR3 sequence is CASSLRQGRDTEAFF. The DNA of the CDR3 is TGTGCCAGCAGCTTGAGACAGGGGAGGGACACTGAAGCTTTCTTT. The chain has TRBV13 and TRBJ1-1; 8 bases agree with TRBD1. This CDR3 has 15 residues. The ends lost 3 bases at V and 3 bases at J; junction bases unmatched: 6. Germline V CDR1 and CDR2: PRHDT, FYEKMQ (reference sequence).

The chain is built from TRBV5-5 and TRBJ2-7, with no clear D. The V end was cut by 2 bases, the J end by 2 bases, with 17 bases between. The CDR3 contains 16 residues. Germline loops: CDR1 SGHKS, CDR2 YYEKEE (reference sequence). The CDR3 DNA is TGTGCCAGCAGCTTAGAGGCTGCCCGCCGTCCCTACGAGCAGTACTTC. The encoded protein is CASSLEAARRPYEQYF.

This clone was counted only a few times. The chain uses TRBV7-2 and TRBJ2-3, with D unclear. Germline V gene data show CDR1 as SGHTA and CDR2 as FQGNSA. The CDR3 is 13 amino acids. Trimming cost V 5 bases and J 4 bases, with 10 bases left between them. The CDR3 is CASSRTWPDTQYF. CDR3 in DNA: TGTGCCAGCAGCCGCACATGGCCAGATACGCAGTATTTT.

This clone was observed a handful of times. The chain couples TRBV28 to TRBJ1-3; no clear D gene. Per the germline V gene, CDR1 is MDHEN and CDR2 is SYDVKM. This CDR3 region has 14 residues. V was cut by 7 bases and J by 4 bases, with 14 bases left in between. CDR3 nucleotide sequence: TGTGCCAGCATCCCCGGGATGGGGGGAAACACCATATATTTT. Residues: CASIPGMGGNTIYF.

V usage is TRBV7-6 and J usage is TRBJ2-2, with D tentatively TRBD1 (6 bases). The CDR3 spans 18 residues. Germline-derived CDR1 and CDR2 are SGHVS and FNYEAQ. V was shortened by 5 bases and J by 0 bases, with 19 bases between the two germline ends. The CDR3 DNA reads TGTGCCAGCAGCCTCCTCCCCGCGGCAGGGGCGAACACCGGGGAGCTGTTTTTT. This codes for CASSLLPAAGANTGELFF.

The CDR3 loop is CASSLGGLMNTEAFF. For the CDR3, the DNA is TGTGCCAGCAGCTTGGGGGGACTTATGAACACTGAAGCTTTCTTT. The rearrangement links TRBV5-4 to TRBJ1-1; D might be TRBD1 (5 bases). The CDR3 has 15 amino acids. Per germline, CDR1 SGHNT and CDR2 YYREEE (reference sequence). The V end was cut by 0 bases, the J end by 0 bases, with 9 bases between.

This clone was observed a handful of times. The V call is TRBV6-1, the J call TRBJ2-3, with a weak D call TRBD1 (5 bases). Trimming removed 11 bases from V and 5 bases from J, with 14 bases in between. CDR1 and CDR2 from the germline V gene are MNHNS and SASEGT. The CDR3 spans 12 residues. The CDR3 protein is CACRTPGDTQYF. The CDR3 DNA is TGTGCCTGTCGGACACCGGGAGATACGCAGTATTTT.

This clone was counted a few times. The chain joins TRBV2 to TRBJ2-3; D may be TRBD2 (6 bases). Germline-derived CDR1 and CDR2 are SNHLY and FYNNEI. There are 13 residues in the CDR3. Trimming shortened V by 8 bases and J by 1 base, and 10 bases separated the two germline ends. The CDR3 here is CASVRGRTDTQYF. The CDR3 bases are TGTGCCAGCGTGCGGGGCCGCACAGATACGCAGTATTTT. Full variable domain (missing parts from reference TRBV2 and TRBJ2-3): EPEVTQTPSHQVTQMGQEVILRCVPISNHLYFYWYRQILGQKVEFLVSFYNNEISEKSEIFDDQFSVERPDGSNFTLKIRSTKLEDSAMYFCASVRGRTDTQYFGPGTRLTVL.

This chain links TRBV6-5 with TRBJ2-7, with TRBD2 matching 10 bases. Germline V lookup: CDR1 MNHEY, CDR2 SVGAGI. V lost 0 bases, J lost 4 bases, and 6 bases stayed unmatched. The CDR3 loop spans 16 amino acids. The DNA of the CDR3 is TGTGCCAGCAGTTACTCGATAGCGGGGGGTGTTTACGAGCAGTACTTC. Protein sequence: CASSYSIAGGVYEQYF.

The genes are TRBV7-6 and TRBJ1-6; D gene unclear. Germline CDR1 reads SGHVS; CDR2 reads FNYEAQ. V was trimmed by 4 bases and J by 7 bases, leaving 17 bases between them. The CDR3 contains 16 residues. The CDR3 nucleotides are TGTGCCAGCAGCTCCGCCCCCCGGGTCGAAAATTCACCCCTCCACTTT. Translated: CASSSAPRVENSPLHF.

This clone showed up just a few times. CDR3 nucleotide sequence: TGTGCCAGCAGTTACTTTAGCGGGTTAGGTGGCACTGAAGCTTTCTTT. Protein: CASSYFSGLGGTEAFF. The chain is built from TRBV6-5 and TRBJ1-1; D gene uncertain. Trimming stripped 1 base from V and 4 bases from J, with 16 bases between. The CDR3 totals 16 residues. Germline CDR1 and CDR2: MNHEY and SVGAGI.

The chain recombines TRBV25-1 with TRBJ1-1; D not resolved. Looked up from germline, CDR1 is MGHDK and CDR2 is SYGVNS. V lost 5 bases and J lost 1, with 11 bases in between. CDR3 length equals 14 residues. In nucleotides, the CDR3 is TGTGCCAGCAGTAGAGGGATAGCGAACACTGAAGCTTTCTTT. Protein sequence: CASSRGIANTEAFF.

This clone was recorded a few times. The DNA for the CDR3 is TGTGCCAGCAGCTTGACGGCTGGCCCCACAGGGCGCACAGATACGCAGTATTTT. Its protein is CASSLTAGPTGRTDTQYF. The rearrangement links TRBV5-5 to TRBJ2-3, with TRBD1 as a possible D gene (6 bases). Per the germline V gene, CDR1 is SGHKS and CDR2 is YYEKEE (reference sequence). V lost 1 base and J 1 base, leaving 19 bases between the germline ends. CDR3 size: 18 residues.

The table lists this clone with a few counts. The CDR3 is CASSQDRGTASYTGELFF. For the CDR3, the DNA is TGCGCCAGCAGCCAAGATAGGGGGACAGCAAGTTACACCGGGGAGCTGTTTTTT. This rearrangement joins TRBV4-3 to TRBJ2-2, with 7 bases matching TRBD1. CDR3 length equals 18 residues. Trimming cost V 0 bases and J 3 bases; bases outside gene matches: 10. CDR1 LGHNA and CDR2 YSLEER come from the germline V gene.

The chain carries TRBV2 and TRBJ1-4; a possible D gene is TRBD1 (6 bases). Germline-derived CDR1 and CDR2 are SNHLY and FYNNEI. The V and J ends lost 6 bases and 7 bases respectively, with 15 bases between them. The CDR3 is 14 amino acids. The CDR3 spells CASRSGEGSEKLFF. The CDR3, as DNA: TGTGCCAGCAGGTCAGGGGAGGGGAGTGAAAAACTGTTTTTT.

In this sample, this clone turned up a few times. The chain links TRBV2 to TRBJ1-1, with no clear D. The ends were cut back, 6 bases at V and 1 base at J, with 12 bases in the middle. This CDR3 region has 14 residues. CDR1 and CDR2 (germline): SNHLY, FYNNEI. DNA for the CDR3: TGTGCCAGCAGCCTCGGGCGGGGGAACACTGAAGCTTTCTTT. Residues: CASSLGRGNTEAFF. Complete variable domain (other parts from reference TRBV2 and TRBJ1-1): EPEVTQTPSHQVTQMGQEVILRCVPISNHLYFYWYRQILGQKVEFLVSFYNNEISEKSEIFDDQFSVERPDGSNFTLKIRSTKLEDSAMYFCASSLGRGNTEAFFGQGTRLTVV.

This clone was observed a single time. The chain joins TRBV18 to TRBJ2-1; D possibly corresponds to TRBD1 (5 bases). This CDR3 contains 14 residues. CDR1 is KGHSH and CDR2 is LQKENI in the germline V gene. Trimming removed 1 base from V and 10 bases from J, with 14 bases in between. CDR3 in amino acids: CASSPQQGPREQFF. For the CDR3, the DNA is TGTGCCAGCTCACCACAGCAGGGCCCGAGGGAGCAGTTCTTC.

The chain links TRBV9 to TRBJ2-2; D unclear. CDR3 size: 14 residues. V was shortened by 0 bases and J by 1 base, with 4 bases between the two germline ends. The germline gives CDR1 SGDLS, CDR2 YYNGEE. The CDR3: CASSVAGNTGELFF. CDR3 in DNA: TGTGCCAGCAGCGTAGCGGGGAACACCGGGGAGCTGTTTTTT.

The chain employs TRBV5-4 and TRBJ2-1; D may be TRBD2 (7 bases). Germline V CDR1 and CDR2: SGHNT, YYREEE (reference sequence). The CDR3 sequence is 16 residues long. V was shortened by 5 bases and J by 0 bases, with 15 bases between the two germline ends. CDR3 nucleotide sequence: TGTGCCAGCAGTGCGGAGGGGGGGAGCTCCTACAATGAGCAGTTCTTC. It yields the protein CASSAEGGSSYNEQFF.